A selection of T cell receptor beta chains follows, all from one sample in a study of human T cells and chemical hapten exposure. TCRdb reanalysed the RACE reads using MiXCR and keeps one entry per CDR3 protein. The data hold fewer than 500,000 distinct CDR3 sequences, with around 5% observed a single time. This sample comprised whole blood, obtained in connection with sensitization to the hapten diphenylcyclopropenone (DPC). These receptors were taken from a woman aged 45-60 years with alopecia areata. Some clones in this sample may be carry-over from other donors' samples. Both conserved end residues are part of each CDR3. Fields, in order: V gene, J gene, clone size, D gene, CDR3 DNA, CDR3 protein. D genes are given only for firm matches. Some rows have no size entry. The others give once, few or many, or a class for an expanded clone.

V: TRBV15; J: TRBJ1-6; size: many; D: TRBD1; DNA: TGTGCCACCAGCAGACGACAGGGGGCGGATTCACCCCTCCACTTT; CDR3: CATSRRQGADSPLHF
V: TRBV20-1; J: TRBJ1-2; size: many; D: TRBD1; DNA: TGCAGTGCTAGAGATACTTCAGGGGGAGGGGGTATGGTTGGCTACACCTTC; CDR3: CSARDTSGGGGMVGYTF
V: TRBV20-1; J: TRBJ1-4; size: few; D: TRBD1; DNA: TGCAGTGCTAGAGCTAGACAGGGGGCGGATGAAAAACTGTTTTTT; CDR3: CSARARQGADEKLFF
V: TRBV3-1; J: TRBJ2-1; size: NA; D: NA; DNA: TGTGCCAGCAGCCATGACTCATACAATGAGCAGTTCTTC; CDR3: CASSHDSYNEQFF
V: TRBV18; J: TRBJ1-3; size: few; D: NA; DNA: TGTGCCAGCTCACCAGAGGGGACTGGAAACACCATATATTTT; CDR3: CASSPEGTGNTIYF
V: TRBV27; J: TRBJ2-7; size: NA; D: NA; DNA: TGTGCCAGCAGTCACCACCCGAGTAACTACGAGCAGTACTTC; CDR3: CASSHHPSNYEQYF
V: TRBV20-1; J: TRBJ2-3; size: many; D: TRBD1; DNA: TGCAGTGCTAGAGATCCCCGGACAGGGAGGAGGTCAGATACGCAGTATTTT; CDR3: CSARDPRTGRRSDTQYF
V: TRBV3-1; J: TRBJ1-1; size: few; D: TRBD1; DNA: TGTGCCAGCAGCACTAGGGGGCTTAGGAACACTGAAGCTTTCTTT; CDR3: CASSTRGLRNTEAFF
V: TRBV10-2; J: TRBJ2-4; size: NA; D: NA; DNA: TGCGCCAGCAGTGATGGGAATTTAGCCAAAAACATTCAGTACTTC; CDR3: CASSDGNLAKNIQYF
V: TRBV6-2/TRBV6-3; J: TRBJ2-5; size: many; D: NA; DNA: TGTGCCAGCAGTTACCGCTTCGAGGGACTCTCCCAAGAGACCCAGTACTTC; CDR3: CASSYRFEGLSQETQYF
V: TRBV3-1; J: TRBJ2-5; size: many; D: NA; DNA: TGTGCCATCCTGGACAGTTTACAAGAGACCCAGTACTTC; CDR3: CAILDSLQETQYF
V: TRBV20-1; J: TRBJ2-5; size: NA; D: NA; DNA: TGCAGTGCTAGTACAGGGTCGGGAGAAGAGACCCAGTACTTC; CDR3: CSASTGSGEETQYF
V: TRBV28; J: TRBJ2-1; size: many; D: NA; DNA: TGTGCCAGCAGTATGGTGAATGAGCAGTTCTTC; CDR3: CASSMVNEQFF
V: TRBV4-1; J: TRBJ2-7; size: many; D: NA; DNA: TGCGCCAGCAGCCAAGATATCGGCTACGAGCAGTACTTC; CDR3: CASSQDIGYEQYF
V: TRBV11-3; J: TRBJ2-1; size: many; D: TRBD1; DNA: TGTGCCAGCAGCTTAGAGGGGACAGGGAACAATGAGCAGTTCTTC; CDR3: CASSLEGTGNNEQFF
V: TRBV10-3; J: TRBJ1-1; size: NA; D: NA; DNA: TGTGCCATCAGTGGGGGGCGCGAGAACACTGAAGCTTTCTTT; CDR3: CAISGGRENTEAFF
V: TRBV6-2/TRBV6-3; J: TRBJ1-5; size: few; D: NA; DNA: TGTGCCACCTCTTTAGGCACGTATAGCAATCAGCCCCAGCATTTT; CDR3: CATSLGTYSNQPQHF
V: TRBV9; J: TRBJ1-2; size: many; D: TRBD1; DNA: TGTGCCAGCGCCGGACAGGCTAACTATGGCTACACCTTC; CDR3: CASAGQANYGYTF
V: TRBV6-2/TRBV6-3; J: TRBJ2-3; size: NA; D: TRBD2; DNA: TGTGCCAGCAGTTACGGGATAGCGGGAGCCACAGATACGCAGTATTTT; CDR3: CASSYGIAGATDTQYF
V: TRBV14; J: TRBJ2-2; size: few; D: NA; DNA: TGTGCCAGCAGCCAAGCCACGCTCACCGGGGAGCTGTTTTTT; CDR3: CASSQATLTGELFF
V: TRBV6-5; J: TRBJ2-7; size: many; D: TRBD2; DNA: TGTGCCAGCAAAGCGGGGTACTCCTACGAGCAGTACTTC; CDR3: CASKAGYSYEQYF
V: TRBV20-1; J: TRBJ1-4; size: NA; D: NA; DNA: TGCAGTGCTAGTAAGGACACCAATGAAAAACTGTTTTTT; CDR3: CSASKDTNEKLFF
V: TRBV6-2/TRBV6-3; J: TRBJ2-4; size: many; D: NA; DNA: TGTGCCAGCAGTTATTCAGAAAACATTCAGTACTTC; CDR3: CASSYSENIQYF
V: TRBV6-1; J: TRBJ1-1; size: many; D: NA; DNA: TGTGCCAGCGCGGGACACCCGCAGGCTTTCTTT; CDR3: CASAGHPQAFF
V: TRBV7-3; J: TRBJ1-1; size: many; D: NA; DNA: TGTGCCAGCAGCTTAATGAGGACACCGAACACTGAAGCTTTCTTT; CDR3: CASSLMRTPNTEAFF
V: TRBV12-3/TRBV12-4; J: TRBJ2-2; size: many; D: NA; DNA: TGTGCCAGCACCCTCGGGGACCACACCCAACGAACCGGGGAGCTGTTTTTT; CDR3: CASTLGDHTQRTGELFF
V: TRBV7-9; J: TRBJ2-4; size: many; D: NA; DNA: TGTGCCAGCAGCTTAGCGGGGGCCGGTACCAAAAACATTCAGTACTTC; CDR3: CASSLAGAGTKNIQYF
V: TRBV2; J: TRBJ2-7; size: NA; D: TRBD2; DNA: TGTGCCAGCAGTGAAAGTAGCGGGGGATACGAGCAGTACTTC; CDR3: CASSESSGGYEQYF
V: TRBV4-1; J: TRBJ2-7; size: NA; D: TRBD1; DNA: TGCGCCAGCAGCCAGTTGACAGGGGGCTCCTACGAGCAGTACTTC; CDR3: CASSQLTGGSYEQYF
V: TRBV6-5; J: TRBJ2-3; size: many; D: TRBD2; DNA: TGTGCCAGCAGTTATTACGGGACTAGTGAAACAGATACGCAGTATTTT; CDR3: CASSYYGTSETDTQYF
V: TRBV14; J: TRBJ2-2; size: NA; D: TRBD2; DNA: TGTGCCAGCAGCCTTACCGGGACTAGCGCCGGGGAGCTGTTTTTT; CDR3: CASSLTGTSAGELFF
V: TRBV9; J: TRBJ2-7; size: many; D: NA; DNA: TGTGCCAGCAGCGCTTCCGACATCAGCTCCTACGAGCAGTACTTC; CDR3: CASSASDISSYEQYF
V: TRBV7-2; J: TRBJ2-7; size: NA; D: NA; DNA: TGTGCCAGCAGCGGTACCATTACCCCCTACGAGCAGTACTTC; CDR3: CASSGTITPYEQYF
V: TRBV7-9; J: TRBJ1-4; size: few; D: NA; DNA: TGTGCCAGCAGCTTTAACGCCAGGCCTGCAACTAATGAAAAACTGTTTTTT; CDR3: CASSFNARPATNEKLFF
V: TRBV2; J: TRBJ1-6; size: NA; D: NA; DNA: TGTGCCAGCAGCCAACAGCCGAATGAGCTTTCACCCCTCCACTTT; CDR3: CASSQQPNELSPLHF
V: TRBV7-9; J: TRBJ1-1; size: many; D: TRBD1; DNA: TGTGCCAGCAGCCCAAATGACAGGGGAGAAGCTGAAGCTTTCTTT; CDR3: CASSPNDRGEAEAFF
V: TRBV2; J: TRBJ2-4; size: NA; D: NA; DNA: TGTGCCAGCAGCCTAAGAGACGGCAAAAACATTCAGTACTTC; CDR3: CASSLRDGKNIQYF
V: TRBV7-2; J: TRBJ2-1; size: NA; D: NA; DNA: TGTGCCAGCAGCTTAGCTAGTATGGAGCAGTTCTTC; CDR3: CASSLASMEQFF
V: TRBV10-3; J: TRBJ1-1; size: many; D: TRBD1; DNA: TGTGCCATCAGCCCGGGACAGGGGAGAGATGAAGCTTTCTTT; CDR3: CAISPGQGRDEAFF
V: TRBV6-2/TRBV6-3; J: TRBJ1-5; size: NA; D: TRBD1; DNA: TGTGCCAGCAGTTACGACGGACAGGGGGACAGGAGCAATCAGCCCCAGCATTTT; CDR3: CASSYDGQGDRSNQPQHF
V: TRBV6-2/TRBV6-3; J: TRBJ1-3; size: few; D: NA; DNA: TGTGCCAGCAGCCCTTCGACAGGACTTATGAGCTCTGGAAACACCATATATTTT; CDR3: CASSPSTGLMSSGNTIYF
V: TRBV2; J: TRBJ1-6; size: many; D: NA; DNA: TGTGCCAGCAGTGAAGCGTTGGGGGGGAACTATAATTCACCCCTCCACTTT; CDR3: CASSEALGGNYNSPLHF
V: TRBV20-1; J: TRBJ1-6; size: few; D: TRBD1; DNA: TGCAGTGCTAGATCGGGACAGGGCGAGCGGAATTCACCCCTCCACTTT; CDR3: CSARSGQGERNSPLHF
V: TRBV7-9; J: TRBJ2-3; size: many; D: TRBD2; DNA: TGTGCCAGCAGCCTGACTAGCGGGAGGGCCCGAGTGATTACAGATACGCAGTATTTT; CDR3: CASSLTSGRARVITDTQYF
V: TRBV20-1; J: TRBJ2-3; size: many; D: NA; DNA: TGCAGTGCTAGAAAAGAGGCAGTCACAGATACGCAGTATTTT; CDR3: CSARKEAVTDTQYF
V: TRBV7-9; J: TRBJ1-5; size: many; D: TRBD1; DNA: TGTGCCAGCAGCCCAGGGGACAGGGAGTGGTATCAGCCCCAGCATTTT; CDR3: CASSPGDREWYQPQHF
V: TRBV7-2; J: TRBJ1-1; size: few; D: NA; DNA: TGTGCCAGCAGCCCGAACTTCGGGAACACTGAAGCTTTCTTT; CDR3: CASSPNFGNTEAFF
V: TRBV2; J: TRBJ2-7; size: many; D: NA; DNA: TGTGCCAGCAGTGACTCGGAGGGCGGAGCCCCTCAGTACTTC; CDR3: CASSDSEGGAPQYF
V: TRBV7-2; J: TRBJ1-2; size: many; D: TRBD1; DNA: TGTGCCAGCAGCTTATCTACAGGGGGACAGGGGACCGATGGCTACACCTTC; CDR3: CASSLSTGGQGTDGYTF
V: TRBV12-3/TRBV12-4; J: TRBJ1-1; size: few; D: NA; DNA: TGTGCCAGCTCTGGGGGCCTTGAGGCTTTCTTT; CDR3: CASSGGLEAFF
V: TRBV30; J: TRBJ2-1; size: NA; D: TRBD2; DNA: TGTGCCTGGAGTGCGGTAGCGGGCCCATACAATGAGCAGTTCTTC; CDR3: CAWSAVAGPYNEQFF
V: TRBV6-2/TRBV6-3; J: TRBJ2-1; size: few; D: TRBD2; DNA: TGTGCCAGCCTCGGTGGAGCTAGCGGGGAGTTCTTC; CDR3: CASLGGASGEFF
V: TRBV6-1; J: TRBJ2-3; size: many; D: NA; DNA: TGTGCCAGCAGTGGTACGAGAGCCCCAGATACGCAGTATTTT; CDR3: CASSGTRAPDTQYF